A selection of T cell receptor beta chains follows, all from one sample in a study of graft-versus-host responses after intestinal transplantation. Produced via immunoSEQ multiplex PCR; TCRdb's table is partial and in-frame only. The sample consists of 15,000 to 20,000 clones, 75% to 85% of them appearing once. This sample comprised ileum tissue, obtained about 80 weeks after intestinal transplantation. All receptors come from a human patient who received an intestinal transplant, so some T cells may come from the graft donor. The CDR3 runs from the conserved cysteine through the conserved F or W. A D gene is named only where the DNA matches it firmly. Some rows mark clone size as missing; the rest say once, few, many or name a class of expanded clone.

CDR3nt	CDR3aa	d_gene	v_gene	j_gene	abundance
TGCGCCAGCAGCCCCACCGGACAGGGTTTCGAGCAGTACTTC	CASSPTGQGFEQYF	TRBD1	TRBV5-1	TRBJ2-7	once
TGCGCCAGCAGCCAAGATCTGGGGGGGCAGGATACGCAGTATTTT	CASSQDLGGQDTQYF	.	TRBV4-1	TRBJ2-3	.
TGCGCCAGCAGTGTCAGGGGTCGCAATCAGCCCCAGCATTTT	CASSVRGRNQPQHF	.	TRBV10-2	TRBJ1-5	few
TGTGCCAGCAATTCTGAGGGGGGTTTAGTCGTCTATGGCTACACCTTC	CASNSEGGLVVYGYTF	.	TRBV28	TRBJ1-2	.
TGTGCCAGCAGCTTTCTACTCTTCTTGGATGAGCAGTTCTTC	CASSFLLFLDEQFF	.	TRBV7-2	TRBJ2-1	.
TGCGCCAGCACGGCAGGCCGAAGGACTGAAGCTTTCTTT	CASTAGRRTEAFF	.	TRBV10-1	TRBJ1-1	.
TGTGCCAGCAGCACCTCCGGGACAGGGTTCGATGAAAAACTGTTTTTT	CASSTSGTGFDEKLFF	.	TRBV21-1	TRBJ1-4	.
TGTGCCAGCAGCTCAGACTATGGCTACACCTTC	CASSSDYGYTF	.	TRBV11-2	TRBJ1-2	.
TGTGCCAGCTCACCAGCGGTAGAAGAGACCCAGTACTTC	CASSPAVEETQYF	.	TRBV18	TRBJ2-5	.
TGTGCCAGCAGCTTACTACTATCGAACACCGGGGAGCTGTTTTTT	CASSLLLSNTGELFF	.	TRBV7-2	TRBJ2-2	.
TGTGCCAGCAGCGTTGGGACCTTCGGGGAGCTGTTTTTT	CASSVGTFGELFF	.	TRBV9	TRBJ2-2	.
TGCGCCAGCAGTGAGTCGGGAGAGACCCAGTACTTC	CASSESGETQYF	.	TRBV10-2	TRBJ2-5	once
TGTGCCAGCATGACAGGGGCGGACACCGGGGAGCTGTTTTTT	CASMTGADTGELFF	TRBD1	TRBV2	TRBJ2-2	.
TGTGCCAGCAGTGAAGCTCATTCCGCGGGGGGGAAGCAGTTCTTC	CASSEAHSAGGKQFF	TRBD2	TRBV2	TRBJ2-1	.
TGCGCCAGCAATAAGGGACAAGGCGACTATGGCTACACCTTC	CASNKGQGDYGYTF	.	TRBV5-1	TRBJ1-2	.
TGCGCCAGCAGTGGGGGACTAGCGGGGTCCACAGATACGCAGTATTTT	CASSGGLAGSTDTQYF	TRBD2	TRBV10-1	TRBJ2-3	.
TGCGCCAGCAGCCAAGCGGTCCCGGGAGATACGCAGTATTTT	CASSQAVPGDTQYF	.	TRBV4-1	TRBJ2-3	.
TGTGCCACGAGCGGCAGGAGGGGGACAGTGAGGAATGAGCAGTTCTTC	CATSGRRGTVRNEQFF	.	TRBV19	TRBJ2-1	.